A single sample is the source of the 25 T cell receptor beta chains below, sequenced in a study of T-cell memory formation after mild COVID-19. TCRdb itself ran the 5' RACE reads through MiXCR, one entry per CDR3 protein. Here the sample spans hundreds of thousands of distinct CDR3 sequences, just under 20% being singletons. Material for sequencing was PBMCs or a T cell subset sorted from them (not recorded which). The receptors derive from a man between 18 and 29 years old who had mild COVID-19 (a few samples of this study predate the infection). Cell type and time point are not known.

The chain is built from TRBV20-1 and TRBJ1-5; 9 nucleotides align to TRBD1. V lost 4 bases and J lost 1; bases outside the gene matches: 8. Germline V gene lookup returns CDR1 DFQATT and CDR2 SNEGSKA (reference sequence). The CDR3 sequence is 16 residues long. CDR3 bases: TGCAGTGCTACGGGACAGGGTGTGAGGAGCAATCAGCCCCAGCATTTT. Translated: CSATGQGVRSNQPQHF.

This clonotype showed up just a few times. V usage is TRBV4-2 and J usage is TRBJ2-5; TRBD1 or TRBD2 may be the D gene (5 bases each). The CDR3 consists of 13 residues. Germline CDR1 is LGHNA and CDR2 is YNFKEQ. V lost 4 bases, J lost 5 bases, and 11 bases lay in between. CDR3 sequence: CASSRTGTETQYF. DNA for the CDR3: TGTGCCAGCAGCCGCACGGGGACGGAGACCCAGTACTTC.

The chain has TRBV28 and TRBJ1-2; D is undetermined. The germline gives CDR1 MDHEN, CDR2 SYDVKM. The CDR3 is 12 residues long. Trimming cost V 6 bases and J 1 base, with 6 bases left between them. The CDR3, as DNA: TGTGCCAGCAGGGACTTTAACTATGGCTACACCTTC. Its protein is CASRDFNYGYTF.

The chain is built from TRBV5-1 and TRBJ1-4, with 12 bases identical to TRBD1. CDR1 is SGHRS and CDR2 is YFSETQ in the germline V gene. Losses at the gene ends were 2 bases for V and 13 bases for J; bases not matched to a gene: 12. This CDR3 spans 16 amino acids. CDR3 in DNA: TGCGCCAGCAGCTTTCAGGGACAGGGGGCCGCGGCGACACTGTTTTTT. Protein product: CASSFQGQGAAATLFF.

This clonotype was seen only a few times. The chain carries TRBV20-1 and TRBJ1-5; D gene ambiguous. Germline V gene lookup returns CDR1 DFQATT and CDR2 SNEGSKA (reference sequence). The CDR3 is 13 residues long. The ends were cut back, 3 bases at V and 2 bases at J, with 8 bases in the middle. In nucleotides, the CDR3 is TGCAGTGCTAGCCCGGACGGCAATCAGCCCCAGCATTTT. Translation: CSASPDGNQPQHF.

This clonotype was recorded a few times. The J gene is TRBJ2-5, the V gene TRBV5-5; the match to TRBD2 covers 7 bases. Germline CDR1 SGHKS, CDR2 YYEKEE (reference sequence). This CDR3 contains 14 residues. The junction had 4 bases not matched to a gene; V was cut back by 0 bases and J by 5 bases. The CDR3 reads CASSLVWGGETQYF. CDR3 in DNA: TGTGCCAGCAGCTTGGTTTGGGGAGGGGAGACCCAGTACTTC.

The gene calls are TRBV2 and TRBJ2-3, with D tentatively TRBD2 (5 bases). The V end was cut by 5 bases, the J end by 4 bases, with 7 bases between. CDR1 is SNHLY and CDR2 is FYNNEI in the germline V gene. This CDR3 is 12 amino acids long. The CDR3 spells CASSKRADTQYF. The CDR3 DNA is TGTGCCAGCAGTAAGAGGGCAGATACGCAGTATTTT.

The chain uses TRBV6-5 and TRBJ1-4; no clear D. Looked up from germline, CDR1 is MNHEY and CDR2 is SVGAGI. V lost 0 bases and J 8 bases, leaving 13 bases between the germline ends. The CDR3 is 15 amino acids. The CDR3 here is CASSYSTIGKEKLFF. The CDR3 DNA is TGTGCCAGCAGTTACTCGACTATAGGGAAAGAAAAACTGTTTTTT.

The V gene is TRBV6-5, the J gene TRBJ1-1; D gene ambiguous. The CDR3 runs 15 residues. Trimming stripped 2 bases from V and 0 bases from J, with 10 bases between. From germline, CDR1 is MNHEY and CDR2 SVGAGI. The CDR3 sequence: CASSYTGKVNTEAFF. CDR3 nucleotides: TGTGCCAGCAGTTACACGGGGAAGGTGAACACTGAAGCTTTCTTT.

The V gene is TRBV5-1, the J gene TRBJ1-1; D is ambiguous. Trimming left V 4 bases short and J 1 base short, with 11 bases between. The length of the CDR3 is 14 residues. The germline V gene has CDR1 SGHRS and CDR2 YFSETQ. In DNA form, the CDR3 reads TGCGCCAGCAGCCCCGGGAGGCCGAACACTGAAGCTTTCTTT. Residues: CASSPGRPNTEAFF. The full variable domain, rest sourced from reference TRBV5-1 and TRBJ1-1, is KAGVTQTPRYLIKTRGQQVTLSCSPISGHRSVSWYQQTPGQGLQFLFEYFSETQRNKGNFPGRFSGRQFSNSRSEMNVSTLELGDSALYLCASSPGRPNTEAFFGQGTRLTVV.

The J gene is TRBJ2-7, the V gene TRBV7-9, with TRBD1 matching 7 bases. Germline V gene lookup returns CDR1 SEHNR and CDR2 FQNEAQ (reference sequence). The CDR3 spans 13 residues. V shed 5 bases and J 5 bases; nucleotides not matched to a gene: 6. The CDR3 is CASSSRQGHEQYV. CDR3 DNA sequence: TGTGCCAGCAGCAGCAGACAGGGTCACGAGCAGTACGTC.

This clonotype was detected many times. V usage is TRBV5-1 and J usage is TRBJ2-1, with TRBD1 matching 9 bases. Germline CDR1 reads SGHRS; CDR2 reads YFSETQ. The CDR3 totals 14 residues. The junction had 6 bases not matched to a gene; V was cut back by 4 bases and J by 7 bases. CDR3 coding DNA: TGCGCCAGCAGCCCGGGACAGGGAGGGAATGAGCAGTTCTTC. It encodes CASSPGQGGNEQFF. The variable domain in full, completed from reference TRBV5-1 and TRBJ2-1, reads KAGVTQTPRYLIKTRGQQVTLSCSPISGHRSVSWYQQTPGQGLQFLFEYFSETQRNKGNFPGRFSGRQFSNSRSEMNVSTLELGDSALYLCASSPGQGGNEQFFGPGTRLTVL.

J is TRBJ1-1 and V is TRBV3-1; D is unresolved. The CDR3 contains 14 residues. Germline-derived CDR1 and CDR2 are LGHDT and YNNKEL (reference sequence). V dropped 4 bases and J dropped 4 bases, with 13 bases sitting between them. In nucleotides, the CDR3 is TGTGCCAGCAGCCGGGTCGTGGCCGGCACTGAAGCTTTCTTT. Amino acid sequence: CASSRVVAGTEAFF.

This clonotype occurred a few times. This rearrangement joins TRBV11-1 to TRBJ2-3, with 8 positions matching TRBD2. In germline, CDR1 is SGHAT, CDR2 FQDESV (reference sequence). Trimming at V came to 8 bases and at J to 3 bases, leaving 7 bases not matched to a gene. The CDR3 extends over 14 amino acids. The DNA of the CDR3 is TGTGCCAGCCGTCGGGAGGGGGGGACAGATACGCAGTATTTT. It specifies CASRREGGTDTQYF.

This chain links TRBV2 with TRBJ1-1; D is possibly TRBD1 (5 bases). Per the germline V gene, CDR1 is SNHLY and CDR2 is FYNNEI. V was clipped by 6 bases and J by 6 bases, with 14 bases between them. CDR3 length equals 13 residues. In nucleotides, the CDR3 is TGTGCCAGCAGCCCCGCAGGGTCACCTGAAGCTTTCTTT. It codes for CASSPAGSPEAFF.

The genes are TRBV7-2 and TRBJ1-2, with D maybe TRBD1 (6 bases). Trimming took 4 bases from V and 2 from J, leaving 17 bases between them. The CDR3 extends over 16 amino acids. Per germline, CDR1 SGHTA and CDR2 FQGNSA. CDR3 nucleotides: TGTGCCAGCAGCTGGCCGGACAGCCTGTTCAACTATGGCTACACCTTC. It specifies CASSWPDSLFNYGYTF.

This clonotype was observed at least ten times. The rearrangement uses TRBV20-1 and TRBJ2-7, with 11 bases matching TRBD2. Losses at the gene ends were 1 base for V and 2 bases for J; bases not matched to a gene: 7. This CDR3 has 16 amino acids. In germline, CDR1 is DFQATT, CDR2 SNEGSKA (reference sequence). CDR3 protein: CSARGQGLAVAYEQYV. As DNA, the CDR3 is TGCAGTGCTAGAGGACAGGGACTAGCGGTGGCCTACGAGCAGTACGTC.

The chain carries TRBV5-1 and TRBJ2-5, with 11 bases lining up with TRBD2. V shed 1 base and J 1 base; nucleotides not matched to a gene: 6. The CDR3 consists of 17 residues. The germline V gene encodes CDR1 SGHRS and CDR2 YFSETQ. The CDR3 sequence is CASSLSTSGGVQETQYF. The CDR3 DNA follows: TGCGCCAGCAGCTTGAGCACTAGCGGGGGAGTCCAAGAGACCCAGTACTTC.

This clonotype was seen only a few times. The rearrangement links TRBV13 to TRBJ1-1; D is unclear. V lost 2 bases and J lost 6, with 19 bases in between. The CDR3 loop spans 16 amino acids. From germline, CDR1 is PRHDT and CDR2 FYEKMQ (reference sequence). The CDR3 DNA follows: TGTGCCAGCAGCTTATCAGTTAGTACTTGGATGGCTGAAGCTTTCTTT. It is translated as CASSLSVSTWMAEAFF.

As for this clonotype: One junction end disagrees with the germline gene, perhaps due to a read error. The J gene is TRBJ2-2, the V gene TRBV7-3; no reliable D call. CDR1 and CDR2 (germline): SGHTA, FQGTGA. CDR3 length: 14 residues. The CDR3 sequence: CASSSTARTVELFF. CDR3 DNA: TGTGCCAGCAGCTCTACCGCGAGAACCGTGGAGCTGTTTTTT.

The CDR3 DNA sequence: TGCGCCAGCAGCCCGGCGGGCTCCTACAATGAGCAGTTCTTC. This encodes CASSPAGSYNEQFF. The chain joins TRBV5-1 to TRBJ2-1; weak D call: TRBD2 (5 bases). Per the germline V gene, CDR1 is SGHRS and CDR2 is YFSETQ. V lost 4 bases to trimming and J lost 0 bases, with 8 bases between them. The CDR3 loop spans 14 amino acids. The complete variable domain, with remaining parts taken from reference TRBV5-1 and TRBJ2-1, reads KAGVTQTPRYLIKTRGQQVTLSCSPISGHRSVSWYQQTPGQGLQFLFEYFSETQRNKGNFPGRFSGRQFSNSRSEMNVSTLELGDSALYLCASSPAGSYNEQFFGPGTRLTVL.

As regards this clonotype: Sequence at one end of the junction differs from germline and may be a read error. The gene calls are TRBV6-2 or TRBV6-3 and TRBJ1-1; D is ambiguous. The germline V gene encodes CDR1 MNHEY and CDR2 SVGEGT. This CDR3 is built from 14 residues. The CDR3 loop is CASSYRPGYYEAVF. The CDR3 coding sequence is TGTGCCAGCAGTTACCGGCCAGGATATTATGAAGCTGTCTTT.

This clonotype has a single count. The CDR3: CSASSDPNEKLFF. The CDR3 region has the DNA TGCAGTGCTAGTTCGGATCCGAATGAAAAACTGTTTTTT. V is TRBV20-1 and J is TRBJ1-4, with D uncertain. The V gene lost 3 bases and the J gene lost 5 bases, with 10 bases spanning the gap. CDR1 is DFQATT, CDR2 SNEGSKA, per germline (reference sequence). The CDR3 has 13 residues.

In this sample, this clonotype turned up a few times. The chain links TRBV9 to TRBJ1-2; D is unclear. Germline CDR1 is SGDLS and CDR2 is YYNGEE. The CDR3 is made up of 14 amino acids. The V gene lost 0 bases and the J gene lost 1 base, with 7 bases spanning the gap. CDR3 in amino acids: CASSVGVINYGYTF. The CDR3 DNA sequence: TGTGCCAGCAGCGTAGGGGTCATTAACTATGGCTACACCTTC.

V gene TRBV12-3 or TRBV12-4 combines with J gene TRBJ2-3; D is unresolved. The V gene lost 5 bases and the J gene lost 0 bases, with 15 bases spanning the gap. The CDR3 length is 16 residues. CDR3: CASSVGPTDSTDTQYF. The CDR3 nucleotides read TGTGCCAGCAGTGTAGGTCCAACAGATAGCACAGATACGCAGTATTTT.